A single sample gave rise to the 8 T cell receptor beta chains below, sequenced in a study of technical replicates of blood from four donors. Produced via immunoSEQ multiplex PCR; TCRdb's table is partial and in-frame only. The table has tens of thousands of clones, roughly nine tenths seen once. Material for sequencing was T cells isolated from PBMCs. The receptors stem from a human donor in good health.

The CDR3 bases are TGTGCCAGCAGCGGGAGCGGGGGGCCCTACGAGCAGTACTTC. Its protein is CASSGSGGPYEQYF. V usage is TRBV9 and J usage is TRBJ2-7; the match to TRBD2 covers 9 bases. The trim removed 3 bases at V and 2 bases at J, leaving 3 bases unmatched. CDR3 size: 14 residues. Germline CDR1 SGDLS, CDR2 YYNGEE. The whole variable domain, filled in from reference TRBV9 and TRBJ2-7, reads DSGVTQTPKHLITATGQRVTLRCSPRSGDLSVYWYQQSLDQGLQFLIQYYNGEERAKGNILERFSAQQFPDLHSELNLSSLELGDSALYFCASSGSGGPYEQYFGPGTRLTVT.

The chain carries TRBV4-3 and TRBJ2-1; 12 bases map to TRBD2. The CDR3 runs to 14 residues. Germline V gives CDR1 LGHNA, CDR2 YSLEER. With 1 base clipped from V and 14 bases from J, the junction kept 6 bases outside the gene matches. The CDR3 loop reads CASSQGATSGRKFF. In DNA form, the CDR3 reads TGCGCCAGCAGCCAAGGCGCGACTAGCGGGAGAAAGTTCTTC.

This chain joins TRBV4-1 and TRBJ2-7; maybe TRBD2 (6 bases). Germline V gene sequence: CDR1 MGHRA, CDR2 YSYEKL. There are 14 residues in the CDR3. Trimming removed 3 bases at V and 3 bases at J, with 12 bases between. The CDR3 DNA is TGCGCCAGCAGCCATTCAGGCGGGAACTACGAGCAGTACTTC. It translates to CASSHSGGNYEQYF.

This sequence joins TRBV14 and TRBJ1-1; D remains ambiguous. This CDR3 contains 12 residues. V was trimmed by 4 bases and J by 8 bases, leaving 11 bases between them. Germline V gene data show CDR1 as SGHDN and CDR2 as FVKESK. For the CDR3, the DNA is TGTGCCAGCAGCCCCCGGACTAGGGAAGCTTTCTTT. Its protein is CASSPRTREAFF. The full variable domain, its missing parts supplied by reference TRBV14 and TRBJ1-1, is EAGVTQFPSHSVIEKGQTVTLRCDPISGHDNLYWYRRVMGKEIKFLLHFVKESKQDESGMPNNRFLAERTGGTYSTLKVQPAELEDSGVYFCASSPRTREAFFGQGTRLTVV.

The chain uses TRBV27 and TRBJ1-4; the D is unclear. This CDR3 comprises 17 residues. The V end was cut by 0 bases, the J end by 4 bases, with 15 bases between. Germline assignment: CDR1 MNHEY and CDR2 SMNVEV (reference sequence). The CDR3 spells CASSLSPPRTGNEKLFF. The CDR3 DNA reads as TGTGCCAGCAGTTTATCACCGCCCCGGACTGGTAATGAAAAACTGTTTTTT. Full variable domain (remainder filled in from reference TRBV27 and TRBJ1-4): EAQVTQNPRYLITVTGKKLTVTCSQNMNHEYMSWYRQDPGLGLRQIYYSMNVEVTDKGDVPEGYKVSRKEKRNFPLILESPSPNQTSLYFCASSLSPPRTGNEKLFFGSGTQLSVL.

V gene TRBV30 combines with J gene TRBJ1-1; perhaps TRBD1 as D (5 bases). In germline, CDR1 is GTSNPN, CDR2 SVGIG (reference sequence). The CDR3 spans 13 residues. The V end lost 7 bases, the J end lost 3 bases, and 15 bases lay between the germline ends. CDR3 in amino acids: CAFQRQHDTEAFF. For the CDR3, the DNA is TGTGCCTTTCAACGACAGCATGACACTGAAGCTTTCTTT.

The V and J genes are TRBV4-1 and TRBJ2-5, with D perhaps TRBD2 (5 bases). The V end lost 0 bases, the J end lost 1 base, and 9 bases lay between the germline ends. The CDR3 is 15 amino acids. CDR1 is MGHRA, CDR2 YSYEKL, per germline. The DNA for the CDR3 is TGCGCCAGCAGCCAAGATGCCCTAGCCCAAGAGACCCAGTACTTC. Translation: CASSQDALAQETQYF.

This clone showed up just a few times. V usage is TRBV7-2 and J usage is TRBJ1-1, with 9 bases identical to TRBD1. With V trimmed by 3 bases and J by 12 bases, 2 bases remained unmatched. The CDR3 is 11 amino acids. CDR1 is SGHTA, CDR2 FQGNSA, per germline. As DNA, the CDR3 is TGTGCCAGCAGCTTTACAGGGGGCCCTTTCTTT. Translation gives CASSFTGGPFF.